This T cell receptor (beta chain) came from a study of shared clonotypes between healthy human individuals. This clone turned up a few times. Its antigen remains unknown. CDR1 is WSHSY, CDR2 SAAADI, per germline. The CDR3 loop spans 14 amino acids. V lost 8 bases to trimming and J lost 4 bases; unmatched junction nucleotides: 6. Some clones are missing from TCRdb's copy, which holds only in-frame ones; the method was immunoSEQ multiplex PCR. Of about 330,000 clones detected, around two thirds appear once; the ten largest clones hold about a tenth. Findings of the study overall: Shared clonotypes: approximately 5.3% naive CD4, about 4% naive CD8, about 2.5% memory CD4, around 0.4% memory CD8.

The V gene is TRBV10-2, the J gene TRBJ2-5, with 11 bases identical to TRBD1. The material sequenced was memory CD4+ T cells sorted from blood. The subset is: CD45RA-negative fraction. The source of this sequence is a man aged 25-45 years in good health. CDR3 loop: CASLRGTGGETQYF. The DNA of the CDR3 is TGCGCCAGCCTGAGGGGGACAGGGGGAGAGACCCAGTACTTC.